What follows are 2 T cell receptor beta chains derived from one specimen sequenced in a study of yellow fever vaccine responses in identical twins. MiXCR was run by TCRdb on the RT-PCR reads, yielding one entry per CDR3 protein. The sample records over 2,000 distinct CDR3 sequences, 77% being singletons. The source material was T cells from blood (PBMCs), unsorted or a sorted subset (not recorded which), sampled before or after yellow fever vaccination (not recorded which). These TCRs come from a woman aged 18-29 years who received the yellow fever vaccine.

The J gene is TRBJ2-1, the V gene TRBV7-3; 10 nucleotides line up with TRBD2. The CDR3 consists of 15 residues. Germline-derived CDR1 and CDR2 are SGHTA and FQGTGA. V lost 5 bases and J lost 7; bases outside the gene matches: 8. The CDR3 here is CASSLGSGGVNEQFF. Written as DNA, the CDR3 is TGTGCCAGCAGCCTCGGGAGCGGGGGGGTGAATGAGCAGTTCTTC.

The chain is built from TRBV30 and TRBJ1-1; tentatively, D is TRBD1 (5 bases). Looked up from germline, CDR1 is GTSNPN and CDR2 is SVGIG (reference sequence). There are 16 residues in the CDR3. Between the trimmed V and J ends, which lost 1 base and 5 bases, there was a span of 20 bases. CDR3 nucleotides: TGTGCCTGGAGTGAATTTGAGGGCGGCGAGGGGACTGAAGCTTTCTTT. Protein: CAWSEFEGGEGTEAFF.